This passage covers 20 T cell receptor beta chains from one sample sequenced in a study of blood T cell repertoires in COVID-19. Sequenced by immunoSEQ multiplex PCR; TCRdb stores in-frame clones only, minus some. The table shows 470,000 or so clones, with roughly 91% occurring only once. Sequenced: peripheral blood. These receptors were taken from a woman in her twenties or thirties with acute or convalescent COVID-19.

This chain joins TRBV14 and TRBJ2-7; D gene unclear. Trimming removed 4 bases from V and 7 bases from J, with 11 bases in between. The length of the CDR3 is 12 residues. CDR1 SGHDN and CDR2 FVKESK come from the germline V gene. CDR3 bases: TGTGCCAGCAGCCTCGCCGGGTATGAGCAGTACTTC. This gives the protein CASSLAGYEQYF.

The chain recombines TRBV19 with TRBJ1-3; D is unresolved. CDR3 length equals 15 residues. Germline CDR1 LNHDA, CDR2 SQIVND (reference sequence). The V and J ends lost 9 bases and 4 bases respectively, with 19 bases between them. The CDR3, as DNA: TGTGCCAGCGGTCACGGTACCACTTGGGGAAACACCATATATTTT. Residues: CASGHGTTWGNTIYF.

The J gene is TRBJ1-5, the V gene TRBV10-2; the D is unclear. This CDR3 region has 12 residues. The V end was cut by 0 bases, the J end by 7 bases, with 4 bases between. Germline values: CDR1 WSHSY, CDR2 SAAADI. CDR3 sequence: CASSESLQPQHF. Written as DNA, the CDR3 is TGCGCCAGCAGTGAGTCGCTACAGCCCCAGCATTTT.

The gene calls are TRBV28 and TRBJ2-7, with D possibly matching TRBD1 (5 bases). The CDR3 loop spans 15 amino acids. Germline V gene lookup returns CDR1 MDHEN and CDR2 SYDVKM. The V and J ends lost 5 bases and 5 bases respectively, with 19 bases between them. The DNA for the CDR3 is TGTGCCAGCAGTGACCCGGGCAGGGTGAGCCACGAGCAGTACTTC. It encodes CASSDPGRVSHEQYF.

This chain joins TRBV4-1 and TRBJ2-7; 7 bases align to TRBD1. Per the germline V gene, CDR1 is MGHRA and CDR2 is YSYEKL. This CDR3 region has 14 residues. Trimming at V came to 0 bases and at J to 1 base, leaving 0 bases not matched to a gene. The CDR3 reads CASSQEQGSYEQYF. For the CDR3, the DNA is TGCGCCAGCAGCCAAGAACAGGGGTCCTACGAGCAGTACTTC.

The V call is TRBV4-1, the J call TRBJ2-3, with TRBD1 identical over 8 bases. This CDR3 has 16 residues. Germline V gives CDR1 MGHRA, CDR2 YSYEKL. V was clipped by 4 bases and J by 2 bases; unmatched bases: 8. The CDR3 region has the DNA TGCGCCAGCAGCCCGCGACAGGGGAGGTACACAGATACGCAGTATTTT. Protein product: CASSPRQGRYTDTQYF.

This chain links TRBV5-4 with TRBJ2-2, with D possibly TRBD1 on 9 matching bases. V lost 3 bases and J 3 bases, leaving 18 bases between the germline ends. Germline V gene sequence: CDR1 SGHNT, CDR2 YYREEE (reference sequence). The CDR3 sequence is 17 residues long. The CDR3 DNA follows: TGTGCCAGCAGCTCGGCGGGGGGACAGGGTTACACCGGGGAGCTGTTTTTT. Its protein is CASSSAGGQGYTGELFF.

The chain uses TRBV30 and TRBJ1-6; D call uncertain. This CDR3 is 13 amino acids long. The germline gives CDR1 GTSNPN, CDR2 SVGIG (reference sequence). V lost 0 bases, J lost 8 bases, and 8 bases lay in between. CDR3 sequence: CAWSVLGYSPLHF. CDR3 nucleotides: TGTGCCTGGAGTGTACTAGGGTATTCACCCCTCCACTTT.

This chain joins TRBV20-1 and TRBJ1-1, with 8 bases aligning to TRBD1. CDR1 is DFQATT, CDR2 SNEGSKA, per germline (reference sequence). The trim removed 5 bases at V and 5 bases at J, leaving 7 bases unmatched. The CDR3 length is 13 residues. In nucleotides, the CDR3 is TGCAGTGCTGGTGGACAGGGAGTGACTGAAGCTTTCTTT. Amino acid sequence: CSAGGQGVTEAFF.

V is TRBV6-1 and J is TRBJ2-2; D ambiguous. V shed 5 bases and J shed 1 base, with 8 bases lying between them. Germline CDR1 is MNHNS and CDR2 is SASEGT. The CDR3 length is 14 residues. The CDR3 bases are TGTGCCAGCAGTACGTACAAGAACACCGGGGAGCTGTTTTTT. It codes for CASSTYKNTGELFF.

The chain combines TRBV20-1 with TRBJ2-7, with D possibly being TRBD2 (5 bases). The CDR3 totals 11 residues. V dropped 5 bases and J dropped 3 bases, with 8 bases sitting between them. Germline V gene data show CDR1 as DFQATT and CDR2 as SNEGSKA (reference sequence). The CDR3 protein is CSAPGLYEQYF. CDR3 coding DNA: TGCAGTGCTCCAGGACTCTACGAGCAGTACTTC.

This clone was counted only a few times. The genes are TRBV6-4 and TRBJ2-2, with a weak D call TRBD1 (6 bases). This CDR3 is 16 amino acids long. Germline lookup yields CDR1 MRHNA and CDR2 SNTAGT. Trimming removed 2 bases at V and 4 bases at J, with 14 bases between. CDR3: CASSDTQGRSTGELFF. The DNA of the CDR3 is TGTGCCAGCAGTGACACACAGGGTCGTAGCACCGGGGAGCTGTTTTTT.

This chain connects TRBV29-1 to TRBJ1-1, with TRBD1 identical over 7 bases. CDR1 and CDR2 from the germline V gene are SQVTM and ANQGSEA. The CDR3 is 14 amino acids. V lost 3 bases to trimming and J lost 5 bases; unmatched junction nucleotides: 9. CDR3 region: CSVELEGARTEAFF. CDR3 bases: TGCAGCGTTGAGTTGGAGGGGGCGAGGACTGAAGCTTTCTTT.

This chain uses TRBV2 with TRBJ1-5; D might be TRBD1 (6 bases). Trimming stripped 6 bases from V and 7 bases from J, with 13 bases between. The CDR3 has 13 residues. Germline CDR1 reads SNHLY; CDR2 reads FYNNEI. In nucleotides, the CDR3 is TGTGCCAGCAGGGGGGGGCTGCGGCAGCCCCAGCATTTT. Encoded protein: CASRGGLRQPQHF.

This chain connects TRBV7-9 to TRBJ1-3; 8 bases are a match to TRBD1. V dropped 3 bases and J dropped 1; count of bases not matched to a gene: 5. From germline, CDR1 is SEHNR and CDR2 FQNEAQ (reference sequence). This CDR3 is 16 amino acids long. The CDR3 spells CASSFVRGQSGNTIYF. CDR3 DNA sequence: TGTGCCAGCAGCTTCGTCAGGGGGCAATCTGGAAACACCATATATTTT.

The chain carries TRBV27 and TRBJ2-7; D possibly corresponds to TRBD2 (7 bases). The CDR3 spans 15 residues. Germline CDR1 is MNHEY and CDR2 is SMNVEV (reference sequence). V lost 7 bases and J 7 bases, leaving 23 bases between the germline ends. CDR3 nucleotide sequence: TGTGCCAGCAAGTTTGGCCAAGGGGGGGGGCTTGAGCAGTACTTC. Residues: CASKFGQGGGLEQYF.

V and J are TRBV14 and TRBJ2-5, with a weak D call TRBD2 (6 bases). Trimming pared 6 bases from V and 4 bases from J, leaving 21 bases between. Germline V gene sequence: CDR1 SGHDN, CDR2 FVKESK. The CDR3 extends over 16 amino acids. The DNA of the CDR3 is TGTGCCAGCAGTCCGAGGCGGGGACCTGGGAGAGAGACCCAGTACTTC. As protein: CASSPRRGPGRETQYF. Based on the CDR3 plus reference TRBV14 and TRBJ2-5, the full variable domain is EAGVTQFPSHSVIEKGQTVTLRCDPISGHDNLYWYRRVMGKEIKFLLHFVKESKQDESGMPNNRFLAERTGGTYSTLKVQPAELEDSGVYFCASSPRRGPGRETQYFGPGTRLLVL.

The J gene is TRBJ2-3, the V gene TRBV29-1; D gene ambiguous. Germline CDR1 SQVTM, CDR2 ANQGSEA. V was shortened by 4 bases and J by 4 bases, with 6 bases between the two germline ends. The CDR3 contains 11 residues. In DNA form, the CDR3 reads TGCAGCGTTGCTCTTGCAGATACGCAGTATTTT. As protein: CSVALADTQYF.

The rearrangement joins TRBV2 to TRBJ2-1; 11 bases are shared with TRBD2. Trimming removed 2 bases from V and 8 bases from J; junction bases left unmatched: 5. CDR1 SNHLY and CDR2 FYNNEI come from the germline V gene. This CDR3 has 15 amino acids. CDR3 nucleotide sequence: TGTGCCAGCAGTGAACTAGCGGGGGGAGGGGATGAGCAGTTCTTC. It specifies CASSELAGGGDEQFF.

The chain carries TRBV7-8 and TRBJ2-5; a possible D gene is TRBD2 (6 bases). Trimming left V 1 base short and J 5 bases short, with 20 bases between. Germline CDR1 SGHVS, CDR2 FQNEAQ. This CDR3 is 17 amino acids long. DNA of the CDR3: TGTGCCAGCAGCTTAGTGCGGGACGTGGTGGGTCGGGAGACCCAGTACTTC. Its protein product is CASSLVRDVVGRETQYF.